The clone carrying this TCR beta chain was found once. The antigen is not known. Germline lookup yields CDR1 SGHAT and CDR2 FQNNGV. The CDR3 covers 15 residues. V trimming: 4 bases; J trimming: 6 bases; junction bases outside the gene matches: 8. This record comes from a study of T cell responses to AZD1222 COVID-19 vaccine. Study-level results: With dominance at 160-218 and 743-854, vaccine-associated CD4 TCRs spanned spike. Epitopes outside B.1.351 and B.1.1.7 mutated regions reportedly drew nearly half of spike TCRs. White British donors predominated, females outnumbered males, and clonal diversity was possibly underestimated.

Only in-frame clones appear in the TCRdb table, and some are missing; sequencing was by immunoSEQ multiplex PCR. The sample has 150,000 or so clones; around 93% are singletons. The sequences come from peripheral blood, collected 28 days after the second AZD1222 dose. The gene calls are TRBV11-2 and TRBJ2-1; 8 positions agree with TRBD2. The TCR originated in an adult who received the AZD1222 COVID-19 vaccine. The CDR3, as DNA: TGTGCCAGCAGCTACCTAGCGGGTCCCCCCAATGAGCAGTTCTTC. Translating it yields CASSYLAGPPNEQFF.